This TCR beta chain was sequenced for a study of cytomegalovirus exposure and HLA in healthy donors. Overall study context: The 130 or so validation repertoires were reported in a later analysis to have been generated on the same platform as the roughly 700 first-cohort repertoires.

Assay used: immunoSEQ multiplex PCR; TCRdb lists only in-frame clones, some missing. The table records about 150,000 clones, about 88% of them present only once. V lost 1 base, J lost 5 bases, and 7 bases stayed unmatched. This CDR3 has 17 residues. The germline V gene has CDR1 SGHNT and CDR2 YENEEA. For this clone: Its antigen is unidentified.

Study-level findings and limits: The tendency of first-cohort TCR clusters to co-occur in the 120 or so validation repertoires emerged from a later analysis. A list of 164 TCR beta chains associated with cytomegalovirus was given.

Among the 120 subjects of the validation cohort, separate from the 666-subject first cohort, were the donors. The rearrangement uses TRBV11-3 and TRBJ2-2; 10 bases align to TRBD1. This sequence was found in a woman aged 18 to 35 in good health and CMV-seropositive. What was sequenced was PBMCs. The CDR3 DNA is TGTGCCAGCAGCTTAGGGGGGCCGGGACAGGGGACCGGGGAGCTGTTTTTT. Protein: CASSLGGPGQGTGELFF.